A selection of T cell receptor beta chains follows, all from one sample in a study of blood T cell repertoires in COVID-19. Profiling relied on immunoSEQ multiplex PCR, and the TCRdb table lists in-frame clones only, not all of them. This table holds about 270,000 clones, nearly 85% found once. Sequencing used peripheral blood. These TCRs come from a human donor in a cohort sampled during active COVID-19. CDR3s include the opening cysteine and the closing phenylalanine or tryptophan. The order of the fields is clone size, J gene, V gene, D gene, CDR3 protein, CDR3 DNA. D genes are given only for firm matches. Expanded clones get a size class; other rows say once, few or many, or leave the size out.

clone size: -
J gene: TRBJ1-5
V gene: TRBV27
D gene: TRBD1
CDR3 protein: CASSRQGAGGQPQHF
CDR3 DNA: TGTGCCAGCAGTAGACAGGGGGCAGGAGGTCAGCCCCAGCATTTT

clone size: -
J gene: TRBJ2-4
V gene: TRBV11-2
D gene: TRBD1
CDR3 protein: CASSLRAGGRRENIQYF
CDR3 DNA: TGTGCCAGCAGCTTACGGGCAGGGGGTCGGCGGGAAAACATTCAGTACTTC

clone size: once
J gene: TRBJ2-1
V gene: TRBV5-1
D gene: -
CDR3 protein: CASTRGGEIGYNEQFF
CDR3 DNA: TGCGCCAGCACTCGTGGAGGGGAGATAGGGTACAATGAGCAGTTCTTC

clone size: -
J gene: TRBJ2-1
V gene: TRBV7-9
D gene: TRBD2
CDR3 protein: CASSWLAGGPSEQFF
CDR3 DNA: TGTGCCAGCAGTTGGCTAGCGGGAGGGCCGAGTGAGCAGTTCTTC

clone size: few
J gene: TRBJ2-7
V gene: TRBV4-2
D gene: TRBD2
CDR3 protein: CASSQATSGRAYEQYF
CDR3 DNA: TGTGCCAGCAGCCAGGCCACTAGCGGGAGGGCATACGAGCAGTACTTC

clone size: -
J gene: TRBJ2-7
V gene: TRBV5-6
D gene: TRBD2
CDR3 protein: CASSTGTSDYEQYF
CDR3 DNA: TGTGCCAGCAGCACCGGGACTAGCGACTACGAGCAGTACTTC

clone size: once
J gene: TRBJ2-7
V gene: TRBV19
D gene: TRBD2
CDR3 protein: CASSMRSGEISYEQYF
CDR3 DNA: TGTGCCAGTAGTATGAGGAGCGGGGAGATTTCCTACGAGCAGTACTTC

clone size: -
J gene: TRBJ1-5
V gene: TRBV28
D gene: -
CDR3 protein: CASSTRQPQHF
CDR3 DNA: TGTGCCAGCAGTACCAGACAGCCCCAGCATTTT

clone size: -
J gene: TRBJ1-3
V gene: TRBV9
D gene: -
CDR3 protein: CASSPEGPFSGNTIYF
CDR3 DNA: TGTGCCAGCAGCCCGGAGGGACCGTTCTCTGGAAACACCATATATTTT

clone size: -
J gene: TRBJ2-1
V gene: TRBV20-1
D gene: -
CDR3 protein: CSASLVQPRGEQFF
CDR3 DNA: TGCAGTGCTAGTCTGGTGCAGCCCAGGGGTGAGCAGTTCTTC

clone size: -
J gene: TRBJ1-2
V gene: TRBV5-6
D gene: -
CDR3 protein: CASSLVWQGTDGYTF
CDR3 DNA: TGTGCCAGCAGCTTGGTGTGGCAGGGAACCGATGGCTACACCTTC

clone size: -
J gene: TRBJ1-1
V gene: TRBV2
D gene: -
CDR3 protein: CASSWTKNTEAFF
CDR3 DNA: TGTGCCAGCAGCTGGACAAAGAACACTGAAGCTTTCTTT

clone size: -
J gene: TRBJ2-7
V gene: TRBV18
D gene: -
CDR3 protein: CASSLGGSSYEQYF
CDR3 DNA: TGTGCCAGCTCCCTGGGTGGGAGCTCCTACGAGCAGTACTTC

clone size: -
J gene: TRBJ1-1
V gene: TRBV4-2
D gene: TRBD1
CDR3 protein: CASSQRQTGLDTEAFF
CDR3 DNA: TGTGCCAGCAGCCAGAGGCAGACAGGGCTGGATACTGAAGCTTTCTTT

clone size: -
J gene: TRBJ1-5
V gene: TRBV25-1
D gene: -
CDR3 protein: CASSEAGAGSQHF
CDR3 DNA: TGTGCCAGCAGTGAAGCGGGGGCGGGGTCCCAGCATTTT

clone size: -
J gene: TRBJ2-3
V gene: TRBV6-4
D gene: TRBD1
CDR3 protein: CASSPSTGFTDTQYF
CDR3 DNA: TGTGCCAGCAGTCCCTCGACAGGGTTCACAGATACGCAGTATTTT

clone size: -
J gene: TRBJ1-4
V gene: TRBV2
D gene: -
CDR3 protein: CASSISLSNEKLFF
CDR3 DNA: TGTGCCAGCAGCATTAGTCTCTCAAATGAAAAACTGTTTTTT

clone size: -
J gene: TRBJ2-1
V gene: TRBV4-2
D gene: TRBD2
CDR3 protein: CASSQERAGDRGDEQFF
CDR3 DNA: TGTGCCAGCAGCCAAGAGCGGGCGGGAGATCGTGGCGATGAGCAGTTCTTC

clone size: -
J gene: TRBJ1-4
V gene: TRBV3-1/TRBV3-2
D gene: -
CDR3 protein: CASSQVFGQQKLFF
CDR3 DNA: TGTGCCAGCAGCCAAGTCTTCGGACAGCAAAAACTGTTTTTT

clone size: -
J gene: TRBJ2-1
V gene: TRBV11-2
D gene: -
CDR3 protein: CASSFANNEQFF
CDR3 DNA: TGTGCCAGCAGCTTCGCTAACAATGAGCAGTTCTTC

clone size: few
J gene: TRBJ1-5
V gene: TRBV6-2/TRBV6-3
D gene: -
CDR3 protein: CASSYSRGGYNQPQHF
CDR3 DNA: TGTGCCAGCAGTTACTCAAGGGGGGGGTACAATCAGCCCCAGCATTTT

clone size: -
J gene: TRBJ2-7
V gene: TRBV5-1
D gene: -
CDR3 protein: CASSLAGEQYF
CDR3 DNA: TGCGCCAGCAGCTTGGCGGGGGAGCAGTACTTC

clone size: once
J gene: TRBJ2-2
V gene: TRBV6-5
D gene: TRBD1
CDR3 protein: CASRQGASTGELFF
CDR3 DNA: TGTGCCAGCCGACAGGGGGCGTCGACCGGGGAGCTGTTTTTT

clone size: once
J gene: TRBJ2-5
V gene: TRBV5-1
D gene: TRBD2
CDR3 protein: CASFGTSGGRKETQYF
CDR3 DNA: TGCGCCAGCTTCGGGACTAGCGGGGGCCGGAAGGAGACCCAGTACTTC

clone size: -
J gene: TRBJ2-1
V gene: TRBV3-1/TRBV3-2
D gene: -
CDR3 protein: CASSQERRGNEQFF
CDR3 DNA: TGTGCCAGCAGCCAAGAGAGGCGGGGCAATGAGCAGTTCTTC

clone size: -
J gene: TRBJ2-7
V gene: TRBV4-2
D gene: TRBD2
CDR3 protein: CASSQVEISGSSYEQYF
CDR3 DNA: TGTGCCAGCAGCCAAGTGGAGATTAGCGGGAGCTCCTACGAGCAGTACTTC

clone size: -
J gene: TRBJ1-4
V gene: TRBV27
D gene: TRBD1
CDR3 protein: CASSSGGTGNEKLFF
CDR3 DNA: TGTGCCAGCAGTTCCGGAGGGACAGGGAATGAAAAACTGTTTTTT

clone size: once
J gene: TRBJ2-7
V gene: TRBV5-1
D gene: -
CDR3 protein: CASSPTSTENYEQYF
CDR3 DNA: TGCGCCAGCAGCCCCACGTCGACAGAGAACTACGAGCAGTACTTC

clone size: -
J gene: TRBJ1-1
V gene: TRBV5-6
D gene: -
CDR3 protein: CASSPTGTPVTEAFF
CDR3 DNA: TGTGCCAGCAGCCCAACAGGGACCCCGGTCACTGAAGCTTTCTTT

clone size: -
J gene: TRBJ2-1
V gene: TRBV6-1
D gene: TRBD2
CDR3 protein: CASSENSGGPNEQFF
CDR3 DNA: TGTGCCAGCAGTGAAAATAGCGGGGGGCCCAATGAGCAGTTCTTC

clone size: once
J gene: TRBJ2-7
V gene: TRBV28
D gene: -
CDR3 protein: CASSSGGGGSYEQYF
CDR3 DNA: TGTGCCAGCAGCTCTGGGGGAGGGGGCTCCTACGAGCAGTACTTC

clone size: -
J gene: TRBJ2-7
V gene: TRBV6-5
D gene: TRBD2
CDR3 protein: CASSLGAGSLYEQYF
CDR3 DNA: TGTGCCAGCAGCCTAGGAGCGGGAAGTCTATACGAGCAGTACTTC

clone size: once
J gene: TRBJ1-2
V gene: TRBV5-1
D gene: TRBD1
CDR3 protein: CASRQMSGQLYGYTF
CDR3 DNA: TGCGCCAGCAGGCAGATGTCGGGACAGCTCTATGGCTACACCTTC

clone size: -
J gene: TRBJ2-1
V gene: TRBV21-1
D gene: -
CDR3 protein: CASSKVGTGADNEQFF
CDR3 DNA: -

clone size: few
J gene: TRBJ1-2
V gene: TRBV4-3
D gene: -
CDR3 protein: CASSQEPGWGYTF
CDR3 DNA: TGCGCCAGCAGCCAAGAGCCAGGGTGGGGCTACACCTTC

clone size: -
J gene: TRBJ2-5
V gene: TRBV7-9
D gene: TRBD2
CDR3 protein: CASSPSGGTQTQYF
CDR3 DNA: TGTGCCAGCAGTCCTAGCGGGGGGACCCAGACCCAGTACTTC

clone size: -
J gene: TRBJ1-4
V gene: TRBV18
D gene: -
CDR3 protein: CASSGSEKLFF
CDR3 DNA: TGTGCCAGCTCAGGGAGTGAAAAACTGTTTTTT

clone size: -
J gene: TRBJ2-1
V gene: TRBV9
D gene: TRBD2
CDR3 protein: CASSVRLAGTEQFF
CDR3 DNA: TGTGCCAGCAGCGTCAGACTAGCGGGTACAGAGCAGTTCTTC

clone size: -
J gene: TRBJ2-2
V gene: TRBV5-1
D gene: -
CDR3 protein: CASSSGTAAGELFF
CDR3 DNA: TGCGCCAGCAGCTCGGGGACTGCCGCCGGGGAGCTGTTTTTT

clone size: -
J gene: TRBJ2-1
V gene: TRBV5-4
D gene: TRBD2
CDR3 protein: CASSLRTSGSYNEQFF
CDR3 DNA: TGTGCCAGCAGCCTTAGGACTAGCGGTTCCTACAATGAGCAGTTCTTC

clone size: -
J gene: TRBJ2-7
V gene: TRBV29-1
D gene: TRBD2
CDR3 protein: CSFGQGFTVSGRASYEQYF
CDR3 DNA: TGCAGCTTCGGACAGGGTTTTACGGTTAGCGGGAGGGCCTCCTACGAGCAGTACTTC

clone size: -
J gene: TRBJ1-1
V gene: TRBV19
D gene: -
CDR3 protein: CASSIVRGARAEAFF
CDR3 DNA: TGTGCCAGTAGTATAGTGCGGGGGGCGCGGGCTGAAGCTTTCTTT

clone size: -
J gene: TRBJ2-1
V gene: TRBV7-9
D gene: TRBD2
CDR3 protein: CASSPRLADTLHEQFF
CDR3 DNA: TGTGCCAGCAGCCCCAGACTAGCGGACACATTACATGAGCAGTTCTTC

clone size: -
J gene: TRBJ2-7
V gene: TRBV7-9
D gene: TRBD2
CDR3 protein: CASSPRTSAGEQYF
CDR3 DNA: TGTGCCAGCAGCCCAAGGACTAGCGCGGGCGAGCAGTACTTC

clone size: -
J gene: TRBJ1-3
V gene: TRBV18
D gene: -
CDR3 protein: CASSQDFSGNTIYF
CDR3 DNA: TGTGCCAGCTCACAGGACTTCTCTGGAAACACCATATATTTT

clone size: -
J gene: TRBJ1-6
V gene: TRBV2
D gene: TRBD1
CDR3 protein: CASRRLTGQNSPLHF
CDR3 DNA: TGTGCCAGCAGACGTTTGACAGGGCAAAATTCACCCCTCCACTTT

clone size: -
J gene: TRBJ1-4
V gene: TRBV7-9
D gene: -
CDR3 protein: CASSLIRGEKLFF
CDR3 DNA: TGTGCCAGCAGCTTAATCCGCGGCGAAAAACTGTTTTTT